This paragraph reports one TCR beta chain. This clone's antigen is unknown. No much larger clone exists at a distance of one base, and base qualities are not known. RNA was extracted with the RNeasy kit and about 0.5 to 1 ug was reverse transcribed using random hexamers. TCR beta CDR3 regions were amplified with the immunoSEQ multiplex PCR assay covering 54 Vbeta and 13 Jbeta segments. PCR amplification bias was corrected by using a synthetic template baseline for primer optimization and computational correction. From the authors' description of their analysis: Reads were annotated to V, D and J genes according to IMGT and were analyzed with immunoSEQ Analyzer, with only productive sequences retained. To calculate clonality, Shannon entropy was normalized by log2 of the number of productive unique sequences and then subtracted from one. Public and private clones were assessed among the 100 most prevalent clones of each patient and control. Susac-specific clones were defined as absent from healthy and MS cohorts, around 980 published viral clones and other ImmuneACCESS disease sequences. TCRdb passed the public sequencing reads through fastp at Q25 and MiXCR, retaining productive beta sequences. Every entry covers one CDR3 protein and lists the most common genes and DNA from its rows. In this record, the V and J calls reflect TCRdb's handling and not the investigators' own analysis. This sample holds about 70,000 distinct CDR3 sequences; 96% were observed only once. In total, the top ten clones hold 0.095% to 0.12% of the sample.

This entry belongs to a study of CD8 T cells in Susac syndrome (dated by TCRdb to about 2019). With respect to the entire study: Repertoire sequencing was used to test whether CD8+ T cell activation and differentiation in Susac syndrome was antigen driven. Findings and caveats that apply to the study as a whole: The study acknowledged that relatively few individuals were included in the TCR sequencing and HLA analysis.

Peripheral blood CD8+ and CD4+ T cells from healthy donors, Susac syndrome patients and multiple sclerosis patients were profiled using high-throughput TCR beta sequencing. The multiple sclerosis controls were treatment-naive patients whose relapsing-remitting disease, either stable or active, fulfilled the revised McDonald criteria. Bulk CD8+ and CD4+ T cells were purified by magnetic negative isolation, while CD8+ TEMRA cells were enriched using FACS. Blood was collected in EDTA tubes and processed within 24 hours, with PBMCs isolated through density gradient centrifugation. PBMCs intended for TCR sequencing were cryopreserved in liquid nitrogen and were subsequently thawed in a 37 degrees C water bath. A purity of at least 90% was achieved for sorted or isolated CD4+, CD8+ and CD8+ TEMRA cells. Input material: CD4+ T cells from PBMCs. The source is a human donor with multiple sclerosis.

DNA sequence: TGCAGCGTTGCCCCTGACAGGGGCCAAGGAGCTTTCTTT. It translates as CSVAPDRGQGAFF. This chain is built from TRBV29-1 and TRBJ1-1, and 8 bases in between align with TRBD1. The germline V gene yields SQVTM for CDR1 and ANQGSEA for CDR2. The CDR3 covers 13 residues, taking in both the cysteine and the phenylalanine. The kept DNA is CDR3 alone, 39 bases in frame from the first base. V ends up 4 bases short and J 10 bases short, with an unmatched junction base count of 11.